The 22 T cell receptor beta chains below all came from one sample that was sequenced in a study of T cells after yellow fever vaccination (dated by TCRdb to between 2018 and 2021). The sample's treatment or condition label, decoded: live attenuated yellow fever vaccine strain. The library was produced with 5' RACE. These reads were obtained on an Illumina HiSeq 2500. TCRdb redid the processing of the public reads, applying fastp at Q25 and MiXCR, and retained in-frame beta chains. Rows are combined by CDR3 protein, so each entry shows the most common genes and DNA. The table for this sample lists about 630,000 distinct CDR3 sequences; approximately 13% of them were counted only once. The biggest ten clones account for around 14% of the sample. This material consisted of PBMCs, taken on the day of the yellow fever booster vaccination. All receptors derive from a man in his thirties or forties who received the YFV17D yellow fever vaccine.

Only a few counts were recorded for this clonotype. The V call is TRBV5-6, the J call TRBJ2-1, with TRBD1 matching over 8 bases. With V trimmed by 4 bases and J by 7 bases, 7 bases remained unmatched. The CDR3 is 14 amino acids. The germline gives CDR1 SGHDT, CDR2 YYEEEE. Here the CDR3 DNA reads TGTGCCAGCAGCACCAGGGGGCGCCGTAATGAGCAGTTCTTC. Translation gives CASSTRGRRNEQFF.

This chain connects TRBV20-1 to TRBJ1-3; D is unclear. Germline CDR1 and CDR2: DFQATT and SNEGSKA (reference sequence). The CDR3 runs 14 residues. The V end was cut by 0 bases, the J end by 1 base, with 7 bases between. The CDR3 region has the DNA TGCAGTGCTAGAGATGGCCTATCTGGAAACACCATATATTTT. This sequence encodes CSARDGLSGNTIYF.

This sequence joins TRBV7-3 and TRBJ2-2; unclear D gene. V was trimmed by 5 bases and J by 5 bases, leaving 15 bases between them. This CDR3 is 15 amino acids long. Germline assignment: CDR1 SGHTA and CDR2 FQGTGA. CDR3 coding DNA: TGTGCCAGCAGCCAAGTGGGCAGTTTTACCGGGGAGCTGTTTTTT. Translating it yields CASSQVGSFTGELFF. Full variable domain (missing parts from reference TRBV7-3 and TRBJ2-2): GAGVSQTPSNKVTEKGKYVELRCDPISGHTALYWYRQSLGQGPEFLIYFQGTGAADDSGLPNDRFFAVRPEGSVSTLKIQRTERGDSAVYLCASSQVGSFTGELFFGEGSRLTVL.

The chain employs TRBV5-1 and TRBJ2-2; weak D call: TRBD1 (5 bases). V was trimmed by 0 bases and J by 6 bases, leaving 12 bases between them. Germline lookup yields CDR1 SGHRS and CDR2 YFSETQ. This CDR3 spans 15 amino acids. The CDR3 DNA reads as TGCGCCAGCAGCTTGGGCGGTAGGGGCCCCGGGGAGCTGTTTTTT. It yields the protein CASSLGGRGPGELFF.

The J gene is TRBJ1-3, the V gene TRBV7-2; 8 positions match TRBD1. This CDR3 has 14 residues. Germline V gives CDR1 SGHTA, CDR2 FQGNSA. V was pared by 5 bases and J by 11 bases, with 11 bases of the junction left unmatched. For the CDR3, the DNA is TGTGCCAGCAGCCCTGGGACAGGACATTGGGCCATATATTTT. Its protein product is CASSPGTGHWAIYF.

This clonotype was recorded many times. The chain has TRBV5-1 and TRBJ2-3; 7 bases match TRBD1. Losses at the gene ends were 4 bases for V and 0 bases for J; bases not matched to a gene: 5. CDR3 length: 15 residues. CDR1 is SGHRS and CDR2 is YFSETQ in the germline V gene. CDR3 sequence reads: CASSPGQPSTDTQYF. CDR3 coding DNA: TGCGCCAGCAGCCCGGGACAGCCAAGCACAGATACGCAGTATTTT.

This clonotype was recorded a few times. CDR3: CASSISSANYEQYF. CDR3 sequence (DNA): TGTGCCAGTAGTATTTCCAGCGCGAACTACGAGCAGTACTTC. The rearrangement uses TRBV19 and TRBJ2-7; D unresolved. Germline V gives CDR1 LNHDA, CDR2 SQIVND (reference sequence). This CDR3 is 14 amino acids long. V lost 3 bases and J lost 3, with 12 bases in between.

This clonotype has at least ten counts. The CDR3 DNA reads as TGTGCCAGCACCTCCGGGACAGGGAACTCTATATTCTACGAGCAGTACTTC. Residues: CASTSGTGNSIFYEQYF. The chain uses TRBV12-3 or TRBV12-4 and TRBJ2-7, with 9 bases that match TRBD1. The CDR3 runs to 17 residues. The V segment lost 7 bases and the J segment 3 bases; nucleotides outside the gene matches: 16.

V usage is TRBV5-1 and J usage is TRBJ2-7; possible D gene TRBD2, 6 bases. This CDR3 has 16 amino acids. The V gene's germline CDR1 is SGHRS and CDR2 YFSETQ. Trimming stripped 0 bases from V and 0 bases from J, with 13 bases between. CDR3 amino acids: CASSLEKRASSYEQYF. Written as DNA, the CDR3 is TGCGCCAGCAGCTTGGAGAAGCGGGCGAGCTCCTACGAGCAGTACTTC.

The rearrangement links TRBV6-2 or TRBV6-3 to TRBJ1-2; TRBD1 matches 10 bases. This CDR3 spans 18 amino acids. CDR1 and CDR2 (germline): MNHEY, SVGEGT. The junction had 19 bases not matched to a gene; V was cut back by 5 bases and J by 7 bases. CDR3 in amino acids: CASSLTGGGTNLLPGYTF. Written as DNA, the CDR3 is TGTGCCAGCAGTCTGACAGGGGGCGGGACGAATCTTCTCCCTGGCTACACCTTC.

In this sample, this clonotype turned up a few times. The chain links TRBV29-1 to TRBJ2-2, with D uncertain. V was cut by 6 bases and J by 4 bases, with 18 bases left in between. The CDR3 totals 15 residues. Germline lookup yields CDR1 SQVTM and CDR2 ANQGSEA. The CDR3 reads CSVGLLGRRTGELFF. The CDR3 DNA sequence: TGCAGCGTCGGGTTATTAGGCCGACGCACCGGGGAGCTGTTTTTT.

This clonotype was seen more than once but under ten times. The chain uses TRBV20-1 and TRBJ2-3, with D unclear. CDR1 and CDR2 from the germline V gene are DFQATT and SNEGSKA (reference sequence). There are 11 residues in the CDR3. V lost 4 bases and J 4 bases, leaving 6 bases between the germline ends. In DNA form, the CDR3 reads TGCAGTGCTAACCAAGCAGATACGCAGTATTTT. Translating gives CSANQADTQYF.

The rearrangement links TRBV7-2 to TRBJ2-2; the D is unclear. Trimming cost V 3 bases and J 0 bases, with 8 bases left between them. The CDR3 length is 15 residues. Per the germline V gene, CDR1 is SGHTA and CDR2 is FQGNSA. Written as DNA, the CDR3 is TGTGCCAGCAGCTTTTCGTTCTCGAACACCGGGGAGCTGTTTTTT. Residues: CASSFSFSNTGELFF.

There are a few counts of this clonotype. The V call is TRBV18, the J call TRBJ1-6, with D perhaps TRBD1 (5 bases). CDR3 length: 14 amino acids. Per germline, CDR1 KGHSH and CDR2 LQKENI. The V and J ends lost 3 bases and 4 bases respectively, with 7 bases between them. CDR3 protein: CASSPGQYNSPLHF. The CDR3 coding sequence is TGTGCCAGCTCACCCGGACAATATAATTCACCCCTCCACTTT.

The chain employs TRBV7-2 and TRBJ2-3; no clear D gene. The CDR3 totals 14 residues. V was cut by 5 bases and J by 3 bases, with 12 bases left in between. Germline assignment: CDR1 SGHTA and CDR2 FQGNSA. The CDR3 reads CASSLGSVTDTQYF. The DNA for the CDR3 is TGTGCCAGCAGCCTGGGATCAGTTACAGATACGCAGTATTTT.

Many counts were recorded for this clonotype. The chain uses TRBV5-1 and TRBJ2-2, with no clear D. There are 11 residues in the CDR3. Per the germline V gene, CDR1 is SGHRS and CDR2 is YFSETQ. V was pared by 6 bases and J by 6 bases, with 6 bases between. The CDR3 is CASTSSGELFF. The CDR3 coding sequence is TGCGCCAGCACCAGTTCCGGGGAGCTGTTTTTT. Complete variable domain (other parts from reference TRBV5-1 and TRBJ2-2): KAGVTQTPRYLIKTRGQQVTLSCSPISGHRSVSWYQQTPGQGLQFLFEYFSETQRNKGNFPGRFSGRQFSNSRSEMNVSTLELGDSALYLCASTSSGELFFGEGSRLTVL.

This chain uses TRBV5-1 with TRBJ2-3, with D uncertain. The V gene's germline CDR1 is SGHRS and CDR2 YFSETQ. This CDR3 has 12 residues. Trimming took off 5 bases at V and 0 bases at J, with 4 bases between the two ends. The CDR3 sequence is CASRNSTDTQYF. As DNA, the CDR3 is TGCGCCAGCAGAAATAGCACAGATACGCAGTATTTT.

This chain uses TRBV7-9 with TRBJ2-1, with D maybe TRBD1 (6 bases). Trimming took off 5 bases at V and 8 bases at J, with 16 bases between the two ends. The CDR3 totals 14 residues. Germline CDR1 reads SEHNR; CDR2 reads FQNEAQ (reference sequence). The CDR3 region has the DNA TGTGCCAGCAGCCCCCCAGCACAGGGTTATGAGCAGTTCTTC. This codes for CASSPPAQGYEQFF. The full variable domain, in which reference TRBV7-9 and TRBJ2-1 provide the parts outside the CDR3, is DTGVSQNPRHKITKRGQNVTFRCDPISEHNRLYWYRQTLGQGPEFLTYFQNEAQLEKSRLLSDRFSAERPKGSFSTLEIQRTEQGDSAMYLCASSPPAQGYEQFFGPGTRLTVL.

This clonotype occurred many times. The rearrangement joins TRBV29-1 to TRBJ2-7; no firm D call. Per germline, CDR1 SQVTM and CDR2 ANQGSEA. There are 12 residues in the CDR3. V was shortened by 4 bases and J by 0 bases, with 7 bases between the two germline ends. The CDR3 sequence is CSVAQSSYEQYF. The CDR3, as DNA: TGCAGCGTTGCGCAGTCCTCCTACGAGCAGTACTTC.

This clonotype showed up just a few times. V usage is TRBV12-3 or TRBV12-4 and J usage is TRBJ2-7; D is unresolved. The ends were cut back, 6 bases at V and 2 bases at J, with 14 bases in the middle. The CDR3 contains 14 residues. Written as DNA, the CDR3 is TGTGCCAGCAGGAACGAACAGCTGGCCTACGAGCAGTACTTC. It translates to CASRNEQLAYEQYF.

The rearrangement joins TRBV5-1 to TRBJ2-3, with 13 bases fitting TRBD2. The CDR3 covers 15 residues. The trim removed 4 bases at V and 6 bases at J, leaving 5 bases unmatched. Germline assignment: CDR1 SGHRS and CDR2 YFSETQ. The CDR3 protein is CASSLGLAGFDTQYF. The CDR3 region has the DNA TGCGCCAGCAGCCTGGGACTAGCGGGATTCGATACGCAGTATTTT.

The chain joins TRBV10-2 to TRBJ1-4; D is unresolved. The CDR3 is 13 residues long. Germline V lookup: CDR1 WSHSY, CDR2 SAAADI. Trimming removed 0 bases at V and 8 bases at J, with 7 bases between. The CDR3 spells CASSESTWEKLFF. DNA for the CDR3: TGCGCCAGCAGTGAGTCGACGTGGGAAAAACTGTTTTTT.